What follows describes a single T cell receptor beta chain. What it recognizes is unknown. The assay was immunoSEQ multiplex PCR, and TCRdb's table has in-frame clones only and misses some. The table has around 350,000 clones, roughly 84% seen once. The germline V gene encodes CDR1 MNHEY and CDR2 SMNVEV (reference sequence). V was clipped by 6 bases and J by 0 bases, with 28 bases between them. This CDR3 spans 20 amino acids. This entry is derived from a study of Ad26.COV2.S vaccination and SARS-CoV-2 variants. Whole-study results and caveats: The study found similar non-spike TCR breadth in vaccine and placebo recipients. Placebo recipients trailed vaccine recipients in spike-specific TCR breadth.

This sample's treatment: roughly 18 received Ad26.COV2.S at low or high dose, single or two shots; about 5 received placebo; per-sample allocation not given. Vaccine and placebo recipients were sampled on day 63 after the first injection. An adult donor aged 18-55 years was enrolled in Boston. Immunization relied on an Ad26 vector, which expressed Wuhan-strain SARS-CoV-2 spike. The receptor comes from a person between 18 and 60 years old who received the Ad26.COV2.S COVID-19 vaccine or a placebo. The chain links TRBV27 to TRBJ2-3; D call uncertain. Sequences were derived from peripheral blood, sampled in a trial of Ad26.COV2.S vaccine versus placebo. CDR3 protein: CASSLYPLIPSLTSTDTQYF. CDR3 DNA sequence: TGTGCCAGCAGCCTTTACCCCTTAATACCTTCACTAACTAGCACAGATACGCAGTATTTT.